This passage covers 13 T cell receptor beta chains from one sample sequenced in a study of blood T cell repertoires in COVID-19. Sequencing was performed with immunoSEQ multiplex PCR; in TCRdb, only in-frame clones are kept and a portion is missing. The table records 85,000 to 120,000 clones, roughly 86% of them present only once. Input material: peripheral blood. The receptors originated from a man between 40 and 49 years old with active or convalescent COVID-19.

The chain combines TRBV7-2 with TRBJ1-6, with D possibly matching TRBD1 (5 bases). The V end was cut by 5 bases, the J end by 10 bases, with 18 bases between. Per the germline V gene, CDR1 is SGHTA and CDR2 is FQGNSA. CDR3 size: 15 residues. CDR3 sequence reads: CASSPRQMGGSPLHF. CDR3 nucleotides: TGTGCCAGCAGCCCCCGTCAGATGGGGGGATCACCCCTCCACTTT. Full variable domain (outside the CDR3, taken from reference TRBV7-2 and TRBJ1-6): GAGVSQSPSNKVTEKGKDVELRCDPISGHTALYWYRQSLGQGLEFLIYFQGNSAPDKSGLPSDRFSAERTGGSVSTLTIQRTQQEDSAVYLCASSPRQMGGSPLHFGNGTRLTVT.

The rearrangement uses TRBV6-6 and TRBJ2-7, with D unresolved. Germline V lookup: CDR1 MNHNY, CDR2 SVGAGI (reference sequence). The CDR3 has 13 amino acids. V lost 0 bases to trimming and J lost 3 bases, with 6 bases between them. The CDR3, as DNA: TGTGCCAGCAGTTACTCGAGAGTCTACGAGCAGTACTTC. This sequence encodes CASSYSRVYEQYF.

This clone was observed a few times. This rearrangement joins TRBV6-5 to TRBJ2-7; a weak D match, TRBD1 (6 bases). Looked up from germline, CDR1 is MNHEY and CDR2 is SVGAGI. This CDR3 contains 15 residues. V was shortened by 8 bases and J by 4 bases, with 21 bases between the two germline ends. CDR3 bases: TGTGCCAGCTGTCGAACAGGGTTAAATAAGTACGAGCAGTACTTC. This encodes CASCRTGLNKYEQYF.

This CDR3 reads CASSGTGEAYNSPLHF. The CDR3 DNA reads TGTGCCAGTAGCGGGACAGGGGAGGCCTATAATTCACCCCTCCACTTT. This sequence joins TRBV19 and TRBJ1-6; 10 bases align to TRBD1. V was pared by 6 bases and J by 2 bases, with 4 bases of the junction left unmatched. Germline V gene lookup returns CDR1 LNHDA and CDR2 SQIVND (reference sequence). This CDR3 has 16 amino acids.

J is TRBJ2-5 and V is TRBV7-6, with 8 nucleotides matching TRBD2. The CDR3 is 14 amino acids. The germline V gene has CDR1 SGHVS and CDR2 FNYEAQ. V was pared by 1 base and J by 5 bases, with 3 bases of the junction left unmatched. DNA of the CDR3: TGTGCCAGCAGCTTAGTCGCGGGGGGTGAGACCCAGTACTTC. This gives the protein CASSLVAGGETQYF.

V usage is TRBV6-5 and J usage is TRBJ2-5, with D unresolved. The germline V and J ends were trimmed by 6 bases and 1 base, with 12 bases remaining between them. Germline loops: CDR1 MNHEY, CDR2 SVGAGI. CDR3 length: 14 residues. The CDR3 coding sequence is TGTGCCAGCAGCCTCCTACTCACCCAAGAGACCCAGTACTTC. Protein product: CASSLLLTQETQYF.

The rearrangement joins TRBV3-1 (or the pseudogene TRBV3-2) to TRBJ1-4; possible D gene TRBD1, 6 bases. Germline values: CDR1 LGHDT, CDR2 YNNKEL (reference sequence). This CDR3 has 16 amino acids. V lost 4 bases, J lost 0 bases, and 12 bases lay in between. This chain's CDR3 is CASSPWTVSTNEKLFF. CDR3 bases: TGTGCCAGCAGCCCCTGGACAGTTTCAACTAATGAAAAACTGTTTTTT.

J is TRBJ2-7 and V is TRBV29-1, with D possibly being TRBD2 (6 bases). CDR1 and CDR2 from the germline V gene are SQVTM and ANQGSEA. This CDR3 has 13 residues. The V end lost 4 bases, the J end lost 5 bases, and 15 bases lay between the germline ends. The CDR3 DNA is TGCAGCGTTGGAGGCGGGGAAGTCAACGAGCAGTACTTC. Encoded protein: CSVGGGEVNEQYF.

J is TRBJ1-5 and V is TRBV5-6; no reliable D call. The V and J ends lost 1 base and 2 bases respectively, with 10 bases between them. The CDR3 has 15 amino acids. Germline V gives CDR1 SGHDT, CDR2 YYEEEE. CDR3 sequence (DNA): TGTGCCAGCAGCTTGAGAGTCCGGGGCAATCAGCCCCAGCATTTT. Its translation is CASSLRVRGNQPQHF.

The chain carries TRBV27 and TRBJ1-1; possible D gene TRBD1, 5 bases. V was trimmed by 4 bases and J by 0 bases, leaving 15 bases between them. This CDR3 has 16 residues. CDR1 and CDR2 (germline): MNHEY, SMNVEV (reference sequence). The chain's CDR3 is CASSYFRAPLNTEAFF. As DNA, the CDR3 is TGTGCCAGCAGTTATTTCAGGGCACCCCTGAACACTGAAGCTTTCTTT.

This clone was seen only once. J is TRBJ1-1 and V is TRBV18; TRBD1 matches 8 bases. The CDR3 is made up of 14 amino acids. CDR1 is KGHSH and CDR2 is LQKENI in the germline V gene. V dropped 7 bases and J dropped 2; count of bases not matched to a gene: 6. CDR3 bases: TGTGCCAGCTTACCGGGGACAGGAAACACTGAAGCTTTCTTT. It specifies CASLPGTGNTEAFF.

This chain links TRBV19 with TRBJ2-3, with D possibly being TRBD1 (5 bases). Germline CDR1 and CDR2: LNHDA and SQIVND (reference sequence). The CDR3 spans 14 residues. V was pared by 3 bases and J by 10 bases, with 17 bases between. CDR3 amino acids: CASSIAGRSTAQYF. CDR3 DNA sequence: TGTGCCAGTAGTATCGCCGGACGCTCGACAGCGCAGTATTTT.

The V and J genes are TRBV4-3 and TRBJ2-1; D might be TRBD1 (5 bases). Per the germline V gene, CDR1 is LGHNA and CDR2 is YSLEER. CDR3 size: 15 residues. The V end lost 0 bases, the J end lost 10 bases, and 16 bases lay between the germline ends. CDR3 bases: TGCGCCAGCAGCCAAGATCTTCTGGGCAGGGCCGAGCAGTTCTTC. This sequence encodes CASSQDLLGRAEQFF.